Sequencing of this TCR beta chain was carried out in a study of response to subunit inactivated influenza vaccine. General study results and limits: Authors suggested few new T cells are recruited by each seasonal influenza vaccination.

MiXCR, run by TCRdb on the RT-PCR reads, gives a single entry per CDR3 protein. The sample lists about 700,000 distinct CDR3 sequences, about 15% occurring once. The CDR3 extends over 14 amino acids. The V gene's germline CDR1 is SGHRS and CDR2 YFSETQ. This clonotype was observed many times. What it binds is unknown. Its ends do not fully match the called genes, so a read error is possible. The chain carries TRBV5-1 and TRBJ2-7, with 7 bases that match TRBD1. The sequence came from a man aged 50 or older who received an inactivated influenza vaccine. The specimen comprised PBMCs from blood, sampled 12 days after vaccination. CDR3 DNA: TGTGCTAGCAGCCTACGACAGGGTTCGTACGAGCAGTACTTC. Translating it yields CASSLRQGSYEQYF.